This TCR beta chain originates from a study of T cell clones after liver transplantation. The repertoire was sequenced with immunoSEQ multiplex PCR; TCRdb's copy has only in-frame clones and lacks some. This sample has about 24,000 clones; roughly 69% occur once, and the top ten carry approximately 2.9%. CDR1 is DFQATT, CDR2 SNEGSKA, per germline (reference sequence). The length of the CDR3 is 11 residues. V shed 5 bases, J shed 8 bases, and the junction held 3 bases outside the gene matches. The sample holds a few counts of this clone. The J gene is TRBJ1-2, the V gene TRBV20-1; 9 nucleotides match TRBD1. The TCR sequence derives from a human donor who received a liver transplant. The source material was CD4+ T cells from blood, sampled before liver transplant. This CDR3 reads CSAGTGYGYTF. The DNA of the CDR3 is TGCAGTGCTGGGACAGGGTACGGCTACACCTTC.